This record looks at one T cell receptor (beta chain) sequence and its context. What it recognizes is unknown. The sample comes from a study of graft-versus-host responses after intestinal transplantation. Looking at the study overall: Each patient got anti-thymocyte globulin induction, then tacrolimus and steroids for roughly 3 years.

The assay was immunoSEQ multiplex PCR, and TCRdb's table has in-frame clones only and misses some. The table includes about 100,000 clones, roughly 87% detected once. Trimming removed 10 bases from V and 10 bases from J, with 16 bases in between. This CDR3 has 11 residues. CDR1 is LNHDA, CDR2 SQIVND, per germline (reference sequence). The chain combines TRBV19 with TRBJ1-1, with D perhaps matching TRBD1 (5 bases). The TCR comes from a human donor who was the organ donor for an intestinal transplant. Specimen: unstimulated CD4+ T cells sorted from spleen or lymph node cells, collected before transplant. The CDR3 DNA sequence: TGTGCCACAAGGGCACAGGCAGGAGCTTTCTTT. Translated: CATRAQAGAFF.